These T cell receptor beta chains were read from a single sample in a study of blood T cell repertoires in COVID-19. Using immunoSEQ multiplex PCR, the repertoire was profiled, and TCRdb retains in-frame clones only, with some absent. Of tens of thousands of clones in the sample, more than 75% are singletons; the top ten hold around 30%. Material: peripheral blood. These receptors were collected from an elderly woman with active or convalescent COVID-19. Each CDR3 is given with its conserved first and last residue. A D gene is named only where the DNA matches it firmly. Size is stated for part of the rows, as once, few or many counts, or as a class when the clone is expanded.

cdr3_length: 15
clone_size: -
d_call: -
v_call: TRBV18
j_call: TRBJ1-2
cdr3_aa: CASSPGQLSNYGYTF
cdr3_nt: TGTGCCAGCTCACCAGGACAGCTTTCTAACTATGGCTACACCTTC

cdr3_length: 16
clone_size: -
d_call: -
v_call: TRBV21-1
j_call: TRBJ2-7
cdr3_aa: CASPRLAGGNSYEQYF
cdr3_nt: TGTGCCTCCCCCAGGCTAGCGGGGGGGAACTCCTACGAGCAGTACTTC

cdr3_length: 16
clone_size: once
d_call: TRBD1
v_call: TRBV4-3
j_call: TRBJ2-2
cdr3_aa: CASSHGLDRAAGELFF
cdr3_nt: TGCGCCAGCAGCCACGGTTTGGACAGGGCCGCCGGGGAGCTGTTTTTT

cdr3_length: 17
clone_size: -
d_call: TRBD2
v_call: TRBV4-1
j_call: TRBJ2-2
cdr3_aa: CASSQHPSGGYTGELFF
cdr3_nt: TGCGCCAGCAGCCAACATCCTAGCGGGGGGTACACCGGGGAGCTGTTTTTT

cdr3_length: 14
clone_size: -
d_call: TRBD1
v_call: TRBV19
j_call: TRBJ1-2
cdr3_aa: CASRGTGGSYGYTF
cdr3_nt: TGTGCCAGTAGAGGGACAGGGGGCTCTTATGGCTACACCTTC

cdr3_length: 12
clone_size: -
d_call: -
v_call: TRBV7-9
j_call: TRBJ1-1
cdr3_aa: CASSLWGGEAFF
cdr3_nt: TGTGCCAGCAGCTTATGGGGAGGTGAAGCTTTCTTT

cdr3_length: 14
clone_size: -
d_call: TRBD1
v_call: TRBV7-8
j_call: TRBJ1-2
cdr3_aa: CASSKGQGILGYTF
cdr3_nt: TGTGCCAGCAGCAAAGGACAGGGGATCCTCGGCTACACCTTC

cdr3_length: 16
clone_size: -
d_call: TRBD1
v_call: TRBV5-5
j_call: TRBJ1-6
cdr3_aa: CASSLPGQGSGSPLHF
cdr3_nt: TGTGCCAGCAGCTTGCCGGGACAGGGGTCCGGTTCACCCCTCCACTTT

cdr3_length: 14
clone_size: -
d_call: -
v_call: TRBV9
j_call: TRBJ2-1
cdr3_aa: CASSGGLYPNEQFF
cdr3_nt: TGTGCCAGCAGCGGCGGACTTTACCCCAATGAGCAGTTCTTC

cdr3_length: 15
clone_size: -
d_call: -
v_call: TRBV5-1
j_call: TRBJ2-7
cdr3_aa: CASSLLSGIHVEQYF
cdr3_nt: TGCGCCAGCAGCTTACTTTCGGGGATCCACGTTGAGCAGTACTTC

cdr3_length: 14
clone_size: -
d_call: -
v_call: TRBV2
j_call: TRBJ1-1
cdr3_aa: CASNPGATYTEAFF
cdr3_nt: TGTGCCAGCAATCCGGGAGCTACTTACACTGAAGCTTTCTTT

cdr3_length: 15
clone_size: few
d_call: -
v_call: TRBV19
j_call: TRBJ1-2
cdr3_aa: CASSPAVTEYYGYTF
cdr3_nt: TGTGCCAGTAGCCCAGCTGTGACAGAGTACTATGGCTACACCTTC

cdr3_length: 13
clone_size: few
d_call: -
v_call: TRBV29-1
j_call: TRBJ1-5
cdr3_aa: CSASSGKDQPQHF
cdr3_nt: TGCAGCGCCTCGTCGGGGAAAGATCAGCCCCAGCATTTT

cdr3_length: 15
clone_size: -
d_call: -
v_call: TRBV19
j_call: TRBJ1-1
cdr3_aa: CASRTGTQKNTEAFF
cdr3_nt: TGTGCCAGTCGAACCGGGACACAGAAGAACACTGAAGCTTTCTTT

cdr3_length: 13
clone_size: -
d_call: -
v_call: TRBV29-1
j_call: TRBJ2-2
cdr3_aa: CSVARQVPGELFF
cdr3_nt: TGCAGCGTGGCTAGACAGGTCCCCGGGGAGCTGTTTTTT

cdr3_length: 15
clone_size: -
d_call: -
v_call: TRBV5-1
j_call: TRBJ1-1
cdr3_aa: CASSSYTTGNTEAFF
cdr3_nt: TGCGCCAGCAGCTCCTACACTACAGGGAACACTGAAGCTTTCTTT

cdr3_length: 14
clone_size: -
d_call: -
v_call: TRBV27
j_call: TRBJ2-7
cdr3_aa: CASSSGDAYYEQYF
cdr3_nt: TGTGCCAGCAGCTCGGGAGACGCTTACTACGAGCAGTACTTC

cdr3_length: 16
clone_size: -
d_call: -
v_call: TRBV11-2
j_call: TRBJ1-2
cdr3_aa: CASSLQGTSGGHGYTF
cdr3_nt: TGTGCCAGCAGCCTTCAGGGTACGTCGGGTGGACATGGCTACACCTTC